The 6 T cell receptor beta chains below were found in one sample sequenced in a study of cytomegalovirus exposure and HLA in healthy donors. The PCR used 60 Vbeta and 13 Jbeta primers. Here immunoSEQ multiplex PCR was the method, and the copy in TCRdb shows in-frame clones only, minus some. This table holds around 150,000 clones, 66% found once. The sequencing input was PBMCs. These receptors were collected from a human donor in good health.

This chain connects TRBV9 to TRBJ2-2; 9 nucleotides agree with TRBD2. Trimming removed 5 bases from V and 1 base from J; junction bases left unmatched: 6. Germline loops: CDR1 SGDLS, CDR2 YYNGEE. The CDR3 is 16 residues long. The CDR3 region has the DNA TGTGCCAGCAGTTATAGCGGGAGTGTGAACACCGGGGAGCTGTTTTTT. It is translated as CASSYSGSVNTGELFF. Variable domain in full (rest from reference TRBV9 and TRBJ2-2): DSGVTQTPKHLITATGQRVTLRCSPRSGDLSVYWYQQSLDQGLQFLIQYYNGEERAKGNILERFSAQQFPDLHSELNLSSLELGDSALYFCASSYSGSVNTGELFFGEGSRLTVL.

There are a few counts of this clone. The genes are TRBV7-3 and TRBJ2-1; a weak D match, TRBD2 (6 bases). This CDR3 spans 12 amino acids. Trimming pared 5 bases from V and 9 bases from J, leaving 11 bases between. Germline V gene sequence: CDR1 SGHTA, CDR2 FQGTGA. The CDR3 bases are TGTGCCAGCAGCCCTGGGGGGAGTGAGCAGTTCTTC. As protein: CASSPGGSEQFF.

The rearrangement uses TRBV5-1 and TRBJ2-5; a possible D gene is TRBD1 (5 bases). The CDR3 is 15 residues long. Germline lookup yields CDR1 SGHRS and CDR2 YFSETQ. Deletions cut 5 bases from V and 5 bases from J, with 19 bases between. The CDR3 DNA reads TGCGCCAGCAGGGTTCAGGGTATTCCCGGGGAGACCCAGTACTTC. Translation: CASRVQGIPGETQYF. Full variable domain (remainder filled in from reference TRBV5-1 and TRBJ2-5): KAGVTQTPRYLIKTRGQQVTLSCSPISGHRSVSWYQQTPGQGLQFLFEYFSETQRNKGNFPGRFSGRQFSNSRSEMNVSTLELGDSALYLCASRVQGIPGETQYFGPGTRLLVL.

The rearrangement links TRBV18 to TRBJ2-2; D perhaps matches TRBD2 (7 bases). Trimming removed 6 bases from V and 3 bases from J, with 14 bases in between. Germline loops: CDR1 KGHSH, CDR2 LQKENI. CDR3 length: 15 residues. CDR3 sequence (DNA): TGTGCCAGCTCGCTACAGGGAGGGGACACCGGGGAGCTGTTTTTT. The encoded protein is CASSLQGGDTGELFF.

This chain uses TRBV4-2 with TRBJ2-1; TRBD2 agrees at 11 bases. Per the germline V gene, CDR1 is LGHNA and CDR2 is YNFKEQ. This CDR3 comprises 14 residues. Trimming took 6 bases from V and 10 from J; bases not matched to a gene: 8. The CDR3, as DNA: TGTGCCAGCAGGCCCGGGACTAGCGGCCGGGAGCAGTTCTTC. Translated, it gives CASRPGTSGREQFF.

The chain has TRBV28 and TRBJ1-4, with a tentative D call TRBD1 (6 bases). V lost 7 bases, J lost 7 bases, and 28 bases lay in between. The germline V gene encodes CDR1 MDHEN and CDR2 SYDVKM. The CDR3 sequence is 18 residues long. CDR3 in amino acids: CASNSGRRASGGFEKLFF. The CDR3, as DNA: TGTGCCAGCAATTCGGGGCGAAGAGCGTCGGGGGGCTTTGAAAAACTGTTTTTT.